Presented here are 5 T cell receptor beta chains from one specimen sequenced in a study of identical twins. TCRdb re-derived calls from the 5' RACE reads in MiXCR, one entry per CDR3 protein. The repertoire holds about 520,000 distinct CDR3 sequences, with roughly 21% as singletons. This sample was also put to use in a study of T cells expressing NK-cell markers.

The sequenced sample was CD4+ T cells sorted from blood. The source is a woman under 30 in good health.

CDR3 in amino acids: CSARTENYGYTF. In DNA, the CDR3 is TGCAGTGCACGGACAGAGAACTATGGCTACACCTTC. The chain recombines TRBV20-1 with TRBJ1-2; D might be TRBD1 (6 bases). Looked up from germline, CDR1 is DFQATT and CDR2 is SNEGSKA (reference sequence). The CDR3 has 12 amino acids. V lost 6 bases to trimming and J lost 2 bases, with 10 bases between them.

This clonotype has only a few counts. This chain connects TRBV12-3 or TRBV12-4 to TRBJ2-3; 11 bases are shared with TRBD2. The CDR3 is 16 amino acids. The J segment lost 1 base and the V segment lost 1 base, leaving 1 base of the junction unmatched. CDR3 in DNA: TGTGCCAGCAGTTTAGGGGGACTAGCGGGCACAGATACGCAGTATTTT. Protein: CASSLGGLAGTDTQYF.

Remarks on this clonotype: Germline is not matched at one junction end, which may reflect a read error. The CDR3 here is CAISFGLLRGAGQETQYF. The CDR3 bases are TGTGCCATCAGCTTCGGGCTCCTGCGGGGGGCCGGACAAGAGACCCAGTACTTC. The chain couples TRBV5-6 to TRBJ2-5, with TRBD2 matching over 8 bases. Germline values: CDR1 SGHDT, CDR2 YYEEEE. This CDR3 comprises 18 residues.

This clonotype was counted between two and nine times. The V call is TRBV7-2, the J call TRBJ2-5, with TRBD2 as a possible D gene (6 bases). V lost 3 bases, J lost 4 bases, and 12 bases lay in between. CDR1 is SGHTA, CDR2 FQGNSA, per germline. The CDR3 has 14 residues. The CDR3 loop is CASSFFGGAETQYF. In DNA form, the CDR3 reads TGTGCCAGCAGCTTTTTCGGGGGTGCAGAGACCCAGTACTTC.

The chain couples TRBV20-1 to TRBJ1-5; 8 positions match TRBD1. CDR1 is DFQATT and CDR2 is SNEGSKA in the germline V gene (reference sequence). V was clipped by 5 bases and J by 0 bases; unmatched bases: 3. The CDR3 totals 14 residues. CDR3 residues: CSAWQGASNQPQHF. In DNA, the CDR3 is TGCAGTGCTTGGCAGGGGGCTAGCAATCAGCCCCAGCATTTT.